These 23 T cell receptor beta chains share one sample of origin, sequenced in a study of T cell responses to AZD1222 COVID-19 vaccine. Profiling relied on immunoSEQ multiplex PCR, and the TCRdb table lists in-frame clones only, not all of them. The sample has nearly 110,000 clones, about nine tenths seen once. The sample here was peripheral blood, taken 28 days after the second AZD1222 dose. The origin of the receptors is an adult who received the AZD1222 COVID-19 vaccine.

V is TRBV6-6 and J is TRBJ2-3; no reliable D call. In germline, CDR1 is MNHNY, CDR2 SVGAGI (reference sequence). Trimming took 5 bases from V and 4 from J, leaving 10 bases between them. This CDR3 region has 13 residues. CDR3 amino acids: CASSTKPADTQYF. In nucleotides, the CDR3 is TGTGCCAGCAGTACGAAGCCAGCAGATACGCAGTATTTT.

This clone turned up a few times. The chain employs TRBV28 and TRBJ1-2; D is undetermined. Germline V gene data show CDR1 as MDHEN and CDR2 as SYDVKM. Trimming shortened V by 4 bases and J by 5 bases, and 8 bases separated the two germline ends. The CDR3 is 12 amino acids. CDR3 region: CASSSRIYGYTF. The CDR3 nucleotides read TGTGCCAGCAGTTCCAGAATATATGGCTACACCTTC.

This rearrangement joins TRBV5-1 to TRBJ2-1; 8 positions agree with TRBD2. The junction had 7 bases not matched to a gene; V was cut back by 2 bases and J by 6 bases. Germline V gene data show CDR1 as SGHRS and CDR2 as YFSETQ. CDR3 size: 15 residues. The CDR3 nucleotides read TGCGCCAGCAGCTTTCACCCGGGGGGGGGCAATGAGCAGTTCTTC. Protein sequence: CASSFHPGGGNEQFF.

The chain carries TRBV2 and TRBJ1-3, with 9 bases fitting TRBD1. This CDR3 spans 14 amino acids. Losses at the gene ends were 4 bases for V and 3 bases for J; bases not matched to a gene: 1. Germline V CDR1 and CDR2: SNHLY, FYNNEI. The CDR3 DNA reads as TGTGCCAGCAGTGGGGGACAGGGTGGAAACACCATATATTTT. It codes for CASSGGQGGNTIYF. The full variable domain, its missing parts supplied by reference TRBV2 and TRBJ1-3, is EPEVTQTPSHQVTQMGQEVILRCVPISNHLYFYWYRQILGQKVEFLVSFYNNEISEKSEIFDDQFSVERPDGSNFTLKIRSTKLEDSAMYFCASSGGQGGNTIYFGEGSWLTVV.

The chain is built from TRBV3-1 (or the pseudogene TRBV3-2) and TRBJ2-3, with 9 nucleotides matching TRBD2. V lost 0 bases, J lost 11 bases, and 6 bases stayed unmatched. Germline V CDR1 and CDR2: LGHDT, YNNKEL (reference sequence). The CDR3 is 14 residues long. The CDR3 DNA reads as TGTGCCAGCAGCCAAGATCACAGGACTAGCGAGCAGTATTTT. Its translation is CASSQDHRTSEQYF.

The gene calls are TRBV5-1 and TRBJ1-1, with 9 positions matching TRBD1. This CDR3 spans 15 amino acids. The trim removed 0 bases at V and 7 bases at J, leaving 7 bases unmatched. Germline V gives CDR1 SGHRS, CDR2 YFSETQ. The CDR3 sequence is CASSLAYRGQGEAFF. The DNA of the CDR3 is TGCGCCAGCAGCTTGGCCTACAGGGGGCAAGGTGAAGCTTTCTTT. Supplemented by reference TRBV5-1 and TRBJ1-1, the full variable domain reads KAGVTQTPRYLIKTRGQQVTLSCSPISGHRSVSWYQQTPGQGLQFLFEYFSETQRNKGNFPGRFSGRQFSNSRSEMNVSTLELGDSALYLCASSLAYRGQGEAFFGQGTRLTVV.

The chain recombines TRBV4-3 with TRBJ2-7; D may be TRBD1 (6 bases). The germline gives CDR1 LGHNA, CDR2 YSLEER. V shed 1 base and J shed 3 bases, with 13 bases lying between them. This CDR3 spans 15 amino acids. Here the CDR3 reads CASSQGTAINYEQYF. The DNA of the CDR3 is TGCGCCAGCAGCCAAGGGACAGCGATCAACTACGAGCAGTACTTC.

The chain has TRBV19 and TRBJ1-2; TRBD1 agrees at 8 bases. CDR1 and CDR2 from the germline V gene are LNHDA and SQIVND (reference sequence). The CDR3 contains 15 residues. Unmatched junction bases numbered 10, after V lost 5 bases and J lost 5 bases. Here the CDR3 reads CASSGSRGRLYGYTF. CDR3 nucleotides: TGTGCCAGTAGTGGAAGCAGGGGGCGTCTATATGGCTACACCTTC.

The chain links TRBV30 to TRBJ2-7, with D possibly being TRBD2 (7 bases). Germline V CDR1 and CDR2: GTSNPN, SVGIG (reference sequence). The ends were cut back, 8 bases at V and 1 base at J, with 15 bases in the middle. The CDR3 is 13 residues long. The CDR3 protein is CAQSGGGSYEQYF. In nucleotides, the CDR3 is TGTGCCCAGTCGGGGGGCGGATCCTACGAGCAGTACTTC.

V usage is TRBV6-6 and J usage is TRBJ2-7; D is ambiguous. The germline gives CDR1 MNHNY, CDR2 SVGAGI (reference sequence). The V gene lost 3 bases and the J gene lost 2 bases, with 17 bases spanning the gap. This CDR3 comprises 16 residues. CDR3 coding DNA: TGTGCCAGCAGTTATCCCCCCGACCCGGACCCCTACGAGCAGTACTTC. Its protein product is CASSYPPDPDPYEQYF.

The CDR3 bases are TGCAGCGTTGAAGACGTGTCTAGCGGGGCGGAGACCCAGTACTTC. This codes for CSVEDVSSGAETQYF. The rearrangement joins TRBV29-1 to TRBJ2-5; TRBD2 agrees at 9 bases. Germline V gene sequence: CDR1 SQVTM, CDR2 ANQGSEA. The CDR3 sequence is 15 residues long. Trimming took 0 bases from V and 5 from J; bases not matched to a gene: 7.

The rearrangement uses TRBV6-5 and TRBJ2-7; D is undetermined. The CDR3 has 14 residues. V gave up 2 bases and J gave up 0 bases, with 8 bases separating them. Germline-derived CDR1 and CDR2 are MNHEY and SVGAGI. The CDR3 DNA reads TGTGCCAGCAGTTACAGGCGGAGCTCCTACGAGCAGTACTTC. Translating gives CASSYRRSSYEQYF.

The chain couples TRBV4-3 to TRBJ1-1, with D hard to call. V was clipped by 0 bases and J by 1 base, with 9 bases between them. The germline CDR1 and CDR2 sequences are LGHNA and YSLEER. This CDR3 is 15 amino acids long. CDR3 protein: CASSQDNLGNTEAFF. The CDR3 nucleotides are TGCGCCAGCAGCCAAGATAACTTGGGGAACACTGAAGCTTTCTTT.

CDR3: CASQELTEAFF. CDR3 in DNA: TGTGCCAGTCAGGAGCTCACTGAAGCTTTCTTT. The J gene is TRBJ1-1, the V gene TRBV28; D gene unclear. Between the trimmed V and J ends, which lost 9 bases and 4 bases, there was a span of 9 bases. Germline V CDR1 and CDR2: MDHEN, SYDVKM. This CDR3 region has 11 residues. The entire variable domain, with the rest obtained from reference TRBV28 and TRBJ1-1, is as follows: DVKVTQSSRYLVKRTGEKVFLECVQDMDHENMFWYRQDPGLGLRLIYFSYDVKMKEKGDIPEGYSVSREKKERFSLILESASTNQTSMYLCASQELTEAFFGQGTRLTVV.

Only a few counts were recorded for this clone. The CDR3 spells CASSHGVSRSSYNEQFF. In DNA form, the CDR3 reads TGCGCCAGCAGCCACGGGGTCAGTCGGAGCTCCTACAATGAGCAGTTCTTC. V is TRBV4-1 and J is TRBJ2-1, with a weak D call TRBD2 (5 bases). Trimming shortened V by 3 bases and J by 0 bases, and 15 bases separated the two germline ends. Per germline, CDR1 MGHRA and CDR2 YSYEKL. This CDR3 is built from 17 residues.

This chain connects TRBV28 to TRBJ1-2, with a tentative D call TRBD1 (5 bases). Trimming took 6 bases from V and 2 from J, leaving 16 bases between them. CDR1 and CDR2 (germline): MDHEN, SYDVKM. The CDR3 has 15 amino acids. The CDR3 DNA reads TGTGCCAGCAGCGAACCTCCCGGGGGGAACTATGGCTACACCTTC. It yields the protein CASSEPPGGNYGYTF.

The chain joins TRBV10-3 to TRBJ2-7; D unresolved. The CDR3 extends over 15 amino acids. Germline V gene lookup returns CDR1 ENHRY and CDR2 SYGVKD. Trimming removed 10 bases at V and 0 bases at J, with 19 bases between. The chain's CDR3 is CATQDKVDSSYEQYF. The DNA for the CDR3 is TGTGCCACTCAAGACAAGGTCGATAGCTCCTACGAGCAGTACTTC.

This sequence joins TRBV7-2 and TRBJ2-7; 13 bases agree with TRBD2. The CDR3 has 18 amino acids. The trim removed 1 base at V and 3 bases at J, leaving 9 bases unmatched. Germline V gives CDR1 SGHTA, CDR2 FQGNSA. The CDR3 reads CASSLGGGTSGIYYEQYF. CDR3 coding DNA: TGTGCCAGCAGCTTAGGTGGGGGGACTAGCGGGATCTACTACGAGCAGTACTTC.

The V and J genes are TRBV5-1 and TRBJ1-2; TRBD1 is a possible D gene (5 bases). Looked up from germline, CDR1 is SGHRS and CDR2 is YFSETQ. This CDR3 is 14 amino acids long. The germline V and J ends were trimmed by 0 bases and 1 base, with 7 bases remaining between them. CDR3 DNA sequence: TGCGCCAGCAGCTTGGGACAGCTTAACTATGGCTACACCTTC. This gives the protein CASSLGQLNYGYTF.

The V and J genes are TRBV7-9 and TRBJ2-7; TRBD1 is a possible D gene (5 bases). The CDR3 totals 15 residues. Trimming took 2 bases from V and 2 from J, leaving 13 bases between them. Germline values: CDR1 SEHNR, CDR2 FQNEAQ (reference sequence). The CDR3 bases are TGTGCCAGCAGCTTATCGAGCAGGGTGCCCTACGAGCAGTACTTC. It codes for CASSLSSRVPYEQYF.

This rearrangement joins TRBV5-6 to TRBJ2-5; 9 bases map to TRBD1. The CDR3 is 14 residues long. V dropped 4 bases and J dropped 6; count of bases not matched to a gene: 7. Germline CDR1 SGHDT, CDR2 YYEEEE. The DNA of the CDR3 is TGTGCCAGCAGCGCCCGGGACAGGGTACAGACCCAGTACTTC. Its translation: CASSARDRVQTQYF.

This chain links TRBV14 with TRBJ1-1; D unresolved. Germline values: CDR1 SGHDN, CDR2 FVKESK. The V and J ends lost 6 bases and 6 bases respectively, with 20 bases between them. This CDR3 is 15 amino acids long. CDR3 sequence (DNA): TGTGCCAGCAGTCAACGTAAGGGAACCGGAGCTGAAGCTTTCTTT. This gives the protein CASSQRKGTGAEAFF.

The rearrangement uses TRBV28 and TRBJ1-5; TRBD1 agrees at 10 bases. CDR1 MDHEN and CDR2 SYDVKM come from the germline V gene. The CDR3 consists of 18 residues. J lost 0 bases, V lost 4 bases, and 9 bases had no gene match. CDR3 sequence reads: CASSSGQGGAYSNQPQHF. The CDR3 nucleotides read TGTGCCAGCAGTTCAGGACAGGGGGGGGCCTATAGCAATCAGCCCCAGCATTTT.